A selection of T cell receptor beta chains follows, all from one sample in a study of neurological immune-mediated disorders. TCRdb processed the 5' RACE reads anew with MiXCR; each CDR3 protein has one entry. The table has tens of thousands of distinct CDR3 sequences, just under 7.5% seen once. The specimen was CD4+ T cells from blood. Receptor source: a man in his forties or fifties in good health. CDR3s include the opening cysteine and the closing phenylalanine or tryptophan. The order of the fields is CDR3 DNA, CDR3 protein, V gene, J gene, D gene, CDR3 length, clone size. The D gene is left open where the match is weak. Clone size appears in some rows only: once, few, many, or a class for an expanded clone.

TGTGCCAGCAGCAGTATAACCTACGAGCAGTACTTC	CASSSITYEQYF	TRBV7-9	TRBJ2-7	.	12	many
TGCGCCAGCAGCGGGGACAGAAAGAGCTCCTACGAGCAGTACTTC	CASSGDRKSSYEQYF	TRBV5-1	TRBJ2-7	TRBD1	15	many
TGCAGTACATTAGCGGGAGCCGCAGATACGCAGTATTTT	CSTLAGAADTQYF	TRBV20-1	TRBJ2-3	TRBD2	13	many
TGTGCCAGCAGTCCCGGCCGTAATGAAAAACTGTTTTTT	CASSPGRNEKLFF	TRBV27	TRBJ1-4	.	13	many
TGTGCCAGCAGTTTATGGCGCGTTTGGACAGGGGACGTTCAGACGAGCTACGAGCAGTACTTC	CASSLWRVWTGDVQTSYEQYF	TRBV28	TRBJ2-7	TRBD1	21	many
TGTGCCAGCTCATCTGGGACAGGGCAAATCTATGGCTACACCTTC	CASSSGTGQIYGYTF	TRBV18	TRBJ1-2	TRBD1	15	many
TGCAGCGTTAGGGAGGGGCTCTACGAGCAGTACTTC	CSVREGLYEQYF	TRBV29-1	TRBJ2-7	TRBD2	12	many
TGTGCCAGTAGTACCGGTCTCTCAAGGGCCAACGTCCTGACTTTC	CASSTGLSRANVLTF	TRBV19	TRBJ2-6	.	15	many
TGCAGTGCCCTCGTAGGGGGGAGCAATCAGCCCCAGCATTTT	CSALVGGSNQPQHF	TRBV20-1	TRBJ1-5	.	14	many
TGTGCCACCAGTGACTCCGGACTAGCGGGAGATGGCACAGATACGCAGTATTTT	CATSDSGLAGDGTDTQYF	TRBV24-1	TRBJ2-3	TRBD2	18	.
TGTGCCAGCAGAGCGGGGGGACAGGGGATTTTTAATTCACCCCTCCACTTT	CASRAGGQGIFNSPLHF	TRBV27	TRBJ1-6	TRBD1	17	many
TGTGCCAGCAGCTTTGTTGCTGAAGCTTTCTTT	CASSFVAEAFF	TRBV7-2	TRBJ1-1	.	11	many
TGTGCCACCAGCAGACCACGTACAGGGGTTTTGTCAGAGACCCAGTACTTC	CATSRPRTGVLSETQYF	TRBV15	TRBJ2-5	TRBD1	17	many
TGTGCCAGCAAATCATCTGGCTCCTACGAGCAGTACTTC	CASKSSGSYEQYF	TRBV28	TRBJ2-7	.	13	many
TGTGCCAGCAGTCCGGGACAGGGGGCACGTAGCAATCAGCCCCAGCATTTT	CASSPGQGARSNQPQHF	TRBV6-6	TRBJ1-5	TRBD1	17	many
TGCGCCAGCAGCCAATCGGTTGTGACGGAACACAATGAGCAGTTCTTC	CASSQSVVTEHNEQFF	TRBV4-3	TRBJ2-1	.	16	many
TGTGCCAGCAGCCAAGCGCGAGCGGGGAGTAGCCAGTATTTT	CASSQARAGSSQYF	TRBV3-1	TRBJ2-3	TRBD2	14	many
TGTGCCAGCAGTGAAGCGCTTCGGAGCCGGACAAACACCATATATTTT	CASSEALRSRTNTIYF	TRBV6-1	TRBJ1-3	.	16	many
TGCAGCGTCGCCCACAGGGCAAACTATGGCTACACCTTC	CSVAHRANYGYTF	TRBV29-1	TRBJ1-2	.	13	many
TGCGCCAGCAGCCTAGGTCGAACTGAAGCTTTCTTT	CASSLGRTEAFF	TRBV5-1	TRBJ1-1	.	12	many
TGTGCCAGCAGGTCGGCGCGGAACGCGAACACCGGGGAGCTGTTTTTT	CASRSARNANTGELFF	TRBV3-1	TRBJ2-2	.	16	many
TGTGCCAGCAGTCGGACAGGGATTGGATACGAGCAGTACTTC	CASSRTGIGYEQYF	TRBV7-2	TRBJ2-7	TRBD1	14	many
TGCAGTGCTTTGACTAGTGGGAGGATAATCACAGATACGCAGTATTTT	CSALTSGRIITDTQYF	TRBV20-1	TRBJ2-3	.	16	medium-sized
TGCGCCAGCAGCCCGACTAGCGGGAGGATTGATGAGCAGTTCTTC	CASSPTSGRIDEQFF	TRBV5-1	TRBJ2-1	TRBD2	15	many
TGTGCCAGCAGTTTCCGCGGAAGGGGGTCCTCCTACAATGAGCAGTTCTTC	CASSFRGRGSSYNEQFF	TRBV12-3/TRBV12-4	TRBJ2-1	.	17	many
TGCAGTGCTAGAGAACCCCTAGCAGGGGGGGCCAACGTCCTGACTTTC	CSAREPLAGGANVLTF	TRBV20-1	TRBJ2-6	.	16	many
TGCGCCAGCAGCCCGTGGACAGGGGGGAACTACGAGCAGTACTTC	CASSPWTGGNYEQYF	TRBV5-1	TRBJ2-7	TRBD1	15	.
TGCAGTGCTAGCCAGGGGGCAGGAAACACTGAAGCTTTCTTT	CSASQGAGNTEAFF	TRBV20-1	TRBJ1-1	TRBD1	14	many
TGTGCCAGCTCACGATTCGGGACTAGCGGATACAATGAGCAGTTCTTC	CASSRFGTSGYNEQFF	TRBV18	TRBJ2-1	TRBD2	16	many
TGTGCCATCAGTGATCGAGCGGGAAGACAGAGCCACGAGCAGTACTTC	CAISDRAGRQSHEQYF	TRBV10-3	TRBJ2-7	TRBD2	16	many
TGCAGCGTTCGACGGGACCCCTCCTACAATGAGCAGTTCTTC	CSVRRDPSYNEQFF	TRBV29-1	TRBJ2-1	.	14	.